A single T cell receptor (beta chain) is shown here with its context. Its specificity is not known. The CDR3 is made up of 17 amino acids. Germline V gives CDR1 KGHSH, CDR2 LQKENI. The V gene end was trimmed by 3 bases and the J gene end by 4 bases; junction bases not matched to a gene: 12. This sample is drawn from a study of cytomegalovirus exposure and HLA in healthy donors. Study results and limitations: CMV antigen specificity of a few CMV-associated chains was confirmed in vitro. Fewer N-insertions than the roughly 630-donor mean were reportedly shown by an Asian-associated ancestry cluster in a later analysis. V- and J-gene trimming in TCR beta was tied to a missense DCLRE1C variant by an analysis performed later. Roughly uniform depth of sequencing across donors was assumed in presence/absence analyses.

The primer mix had 60 Vbeta and 13 Jbeta primers. Sequencing used immunoSEQ multiplex PCR; TCRdb keeps in-frame clones, though not all of them. The sample carries 180,000 or so clones, about 82% recorded once. The chain uses TRBV18 and TRBJ1-1; 9 nucleotides agree with TRBD1. The source of this sequence is a young man in good health and CMV-seronegative. The sample taken for sequencing was PBMCs. The chain's CDR3 is CASSPSTGGMVGTEAFF. The CDR3 region has the DNA TGTGCCAGCTCACCGTCGACAGGGGGGATGGTGGGCACTGAAGCTTTCTTT.